The 4 T cell receptor beta chains presented below share a single source sample, sequenced in a study of cytomegalovirus exposure and HLA in healthy donors. Both 60 Vbeta primers and 13 Jbeta primers went into the PCR. Assay: immunoSEQ multiplex PCR; the TCRdb copy retains only in-frame clones and omits some. The profile covers under 130,000 clones, with more than 60% appearing a single time and about 6% taken by the ten largest. Sequencing used PBMCs. These receptors were collected from a male donor in good health and CMV-seronegative.

The rearrangement uses TRBV6-5 and TRBJ1-2; a possible D gene is TRBD1 (5 bases). The CDR3 runs to 13 residues. Germline assignment: CDR1 MNHEY and CDR2 SVGAGI. Trimming took 5 bases from V and 5 from J, leaving 12 bases between them. The DNA of the CDR3 is TGTGCCAGCAGTCCCACAGGAGCGTATGGCTACACCTTC. It codes for CASSPTGAYGYTF.

The chain combines TRBV11-3 with TRBJ2-2; D is perhaps TRBD2 (6 bases). There are 18 residues in the CDR3. Trimming removed 1 base at V and 7 bases at J, with 22 bases between. Germline values: CDR1 SGHNT, CDR2 YENEEA. The CDR3 DNA sequence: TGTGCCAGCAGCTTAGGAGGAGGGACCCCAGGTTTTGGCGGGGAGCTGTTTTTT. Protein: CASSLGGGTPGFGGELFF.

The chain combines TRBV13 with TRBJ2-7, with 10 nucleotides matching TRBD1. The CDR3 has 14 amino acids. From germline, CDR1 is PRHDT and CDR2 FYEKMQ (reference sequence). J was trimmed by 3 bases and V by 5 bases; bases with no gene match: 4. The chain's CDR3 is CASSLGTGVYEQYF. CDR3 sequence (DNA): TGTGCCAGCAGCCTCGGGACAGGGGTCTACGAGCAGTACTTC. Supplemented by reference TRBV13 and TRBJ2-7, the full variable domain reads AAGVIQSPRHLIKEKRETATLKCYPIPRHDTVYWYQQGPGQDPQFLISFYEKMQSDKGSIPDRFSAQQFSDYHSELNMSSLELGDSALYFCASSLGTGVYEQYFGPGTRLTVT.

The CDR3 region has the DNA TGTGCCAGCAGTTCGGGGAATGGCTACACCTTC. The encoded protein is CASSSGNGYTF. The chain carries TRBV28 and TRBJ1-2, with D unresolved. The CDR3 is 11 residues long. Trimming cost V 4 bases and J 6 bases, with 6 bases left between them. The germline V gene has CDR1 MDHEN and CDR2 SYDVKM.